These 19 T cell receptor beta chains originate from one sample sequenced in a study of identifying expanded T cells in peripheral blood. Method: immunoSEQ multiplex PCR; TCRdb's copy keeps in-frame clones and lacks some. The data contain 100,000 to 150,000 clones, over 65% of them singletons. Sequenced input: blood. These receptors were collected from a person aged 18 to 75 in good health.

This rearrangement joins TRBV9 to TRBJ2-6; TRBD1 aligns across 10 bases. The CDR3 extends over 20 amino acids. Germline lookup yields CDR1 SGDLS and CDR2 YYNGEE. The ends lost 1 base at V and 0 bases at J; junction bases unmatched: 10. The CDR3: CASSVPRETGGGSGANVLTF. DNA for the CDR3: TGTGCCAGCAGCGTACCTAGAGAGACAGGGGGCGGCTCTGGGGCCAACGTCCTGACTTTC.

This clone was counted a single time. The chain uses TRBV5-6 and TRBJ2-5; possible D gene TRBD1, 5 bases. CDR3 length: 14 residues. Germline values: CDR1 SGHDT, CDR2 YYEEEE. The V and J ends lost 2 bases and 2 bases respectively, with 10 bases between them. The CDR3 DNA is TGTGCCAGCAGCTTTGCCCAGGGACAAGAGACCCAGTACTTC. Translating it yields CASSFAQGQETQYF.

This sequence joins TRBV7-9 and TRBJ1-1; perhaps TRBD1 as D (6 bases). Between the trimmed V and J ends, which lost 5 bases and 2 bases, there was a span of 27 bases. CDR1 is SEHNR and CDR2 is FQNEAQ in the germline V gene (reference sequence). This CDR3 contains 19 residues. The CDR3 reads CASSAGRQLTGQFNTEAFF. The CDR3 nucleotides are TGTGCCAGCAGCGCTGGAAGACAGCTAACTGGACAGTTTAACACTGAAGCTTTCTTT.

The chain is built from TRBV4-1 and TRBJ1-5, with 7 bases aligning to TRBD1. The CDR3 length is 21 residues. J lost 1 base, V lost 2 bases, and 20 bases had no gene match. In germline, CDR1 is MGHRA, CDR2 YSYEKL. The CDR3 region has the DNA TGCGCCAGCAGCCAATCTGGATTTTTTGAGAGGGGGCTTCAGAGCAATCAGCCCCAGCATTTT. This codes for CASSQSGFFERGLQSNQPQHF.

The chain joins TRBV13 to TRBJ1-1; D not resolved. V was clipped by 4 bases and J by 5 bases, with 5 bases between them. There are 11 residues in the CDR3. In germline, CDR1 is PRHDT, CDR2 FYEKMQ (reference sequence). The CDR3 DNA follows: TGTGCCAGCAGCTCAGCGACTGAAGCTTTCTTT. Residues: CASSSATEAFF.

The chain has TRBV7-2 and TRBJ1-2, with D perhaps TRBD1 (5 bases). Per the germline V gene, CDR1 is SGHTA and CDR2 is FQGNSA. V was shortened by 3 bases and J by 4 bases, with 15 bases between the two germline ends. The CDR3 spans 15 residues. The DNA of the CDR3 is TGTGCCAGCAGCTTCGGGGGGAGTTTTCCCTATGGCTACACCTTC. Translation: CASSFGGSFPYGYTF.

This sequence joins TRBV4-3 and TRBJ1-5; D is possibly TRBD1 (5 bases). V was cut by 4 bases and J by 4 bases, with 14 bases left in between. This CDR3 is 15 amino acids long. CDR1 LGHNA and CDR2 YSLEER come from the germline V gene. CDR3 nucleotide sequence: TGCGCCAGCAGCCCCCGAGTGGGGGAGAATCAGCCCCAGCATTTT. It specifies CASSPRVGENQPQHF.

The chain uses TRBV4-3 and TRBJ2-3, with 8 bases matching TRBD2. The V segment lost 4 bases and the J segment 4 bases; nucleotides outside the gene matches: 13. Germline CDR1 reads LGHNA; CDR2 reads YSLEER. The CDR3 consists of 17 residues. CDR3 residues: CASSLRTGGQYADTQYF. The DNA for the CDR3 is TGCGCCAGCAGCCTACGGACGGGGGGGCAATATGCAGATACGCAGTATTTT.

In its sample, this clone was seen a few times. The chain has TRBV5-6 and TRBJ2-7; 8 nucleotides agree with TRBD1. This CDR3 spans 19 amino acids. Germline CDR1 is SGHDT and CDR2 is YYEEEE. Unmatched junction bases numbered 21, after V lost 4 bases and J lost 3 bases. CDR3: CASSTVKMWTGTGIYEQYF. CDR3 bases: TGTGCCAGCAGCACGGTGAAAATGTGGACAGGGACTGGGATCTACGAGCAGTACTTC.

This clone was picked up one time. The V call is TRBV6-1, the J call TRBJ1-3, with D uncertain. The CDR3 contains 14 residues. The germline V gene has CDR1 MNHNS and CDR2 SASEGT. V was cut by 1 base and J by 1 base, with 5 bases left in between. The DNA of the CDR3 is TGTGCCAGCAGTGAAGGTCTTTCTGGAAACACCATATATTTT. This sequence encodes CASSEGLSGNTIYF.

The CDR3 DNA is TGTGCCAGCAGCAAAGCGGTGACAGTACAAGAGACCCAGTACTTC. Amino acid sequence: CASSKAVTVQETQYF. The J gene is TRBJ2-5, the V gene TRBV7-2; D assignment may be TRBD1 or TRBD2 (5 bases each). Deletions cut 5 bases from V and 2 bases from J, with 15 bases between. The CDR3 is 15 amino acids. The germline V gene has CDR1 SGHTA and CDR2 FQGNSA.

The chain links TRBV5-8 to TRBJ2-3; D is unresolved. Looked up from germline, CDR1 is SGHTS and CDR2 is YDEGEE. With 0 bases removed from V and 0 bases from J, the gap between germline ends came to 8 bases. CDR3 size: 15 residues. The CDR3 region is CASSLAGASTDTQYF. The DNA for the CDR3 is TGTGCCAGCAGCTTGGCGGGTGCTAGCACAGATACGCAGTATTTT.

This clone was counted ten times or more. J is TRBJ1-2 and V is TRBV13; D ambiguous. The length of the CDR3 is 20 residues. Germline CDR1 is PRHDT and CDR2 is FYEKMQ (reference sequence). The V and J ends lost 5 bases and 3 bases respectively, with 31 bases between them. CDR3 protein: CASSQLVPPGGIPVHYGYTF. DNA of the CDR3: TGTGCCAGCAGCCAACTTGTACCCCCGGGCGGCATCCCGGTTCACTATGGCTACACCTTC.

The chain uses TRBV7-9 and TRBJ2-7; no clear D gene. Deletions cut 2 bases from V and 2 bases from J, with 10 bases between. This CDR3 is 14 amino acids long. From germline, CDR1 is SEHNR and CDR2 FQNEAQ (reference sequence). The CDR3 nucleotides read TGTGCCAGCAGCTTATCGGAAAGGGCCTACGAGCAGTACTTC. This gives the protein CASSLSERAYEQYF.

This rearrangement joins TRBV5-6 to TRBJ2-3; D is ambiguous. CDR3 length: 14 residues. Germline V gene lookup returns CDR1 SGHDT and CDR2 YYEEEE. The V end lost 2 bases, the J end lost 0 bases, and 7 bases lay between the germline ends. DNA for the CDR3: TGTGCCAGCAGCTTTCTACGGAGCACAGATACGCAGTATTTT. The encoded protein is CASSFLRSTDTQYF.

The table lists this clone with a count of one. This rearrangement joins TRBV5-4 to TRBJ2-3; the match to TRBD2 covers 12 bases. The V gene end was trimmed by 0 bases and the J gene end by 4 bases; junction bases not matched to a gene: 3. The CDR3 consists of 16 residues. Germline CDR1 and CDR2: SGHNT and YYREEE (reference sequence). The CDR3, as DNA: TGTGCCAGCAGCTTGGTACTAGCGGGGGGATCAGATACGCAGTATTTT. Translating it yields CASSLVLAGGSDTQYF.

This clone was seen more than once but under ten times. This chain links TRBV7-3 with TRBJ2-1; D not certain. This CDR3 is 13 amino acids long. The germline CDR1 and CDR2 sequences are SGHTA and FQGTGA. V dropped 5 bases and J dropped 6 bases, with 11 bases sitting between them. CDR3 amino acids: CASSPYLGNEQFF. CDR3 coding DNA: TGTGCCAGCAGCCCCTACCTGGGCAATGAGCAGTTCTTC.

The chain is built from TRBV18 and TRBJ1-2; D not certain. With 3 bases removed from V and 0 bases from J, the gap between germline ends came to 8 bases. The CDR3 covers 14 residues. Germline assignment: CDR1 KGHSH and CDR2 LQKENI. The CDR3 loop is CASSPDAANYGYTF. The DNA for the CDR3 is TGTGCCAGCTCACCTGATGCAGCTAACTATGGCTACACCTTC.

This clone was observed a handful of times. This chain joins TRBV11-2 and TRBJ2-1; no clear D. Trimming took 3 bases from V and 6 from J, leaving 12 bases between them. Germline lookup yields CDR1 SGHAT and CDR2 FQNNGV. The CDR3 spans 14 residues. The CDR3 sequence: CASSLRGAPNEQFF. The DNA of the CDR3 is TGTGCCAGCAGCTTGCGTGGAGCGCCCAATGAGCAGTTCTTC.